This entry concerns a single T cell receptor beta chain. Its antigen is as yet unknown. The record originates from a study of shared clonotypes between healthy human individuals. Study outcomes and limitations: A handful of donors held about 5% of naive CD4 clonotypes in common.

CD45RO-negative, CCR7-positively selected cells formed the naive CD8 fraction, excluding terminally differentiated effector memory CD45RA+ cells. The junction had 5 bases not matched to a gene; V was cut back by 3 bases and J by 5 bases. The CDR3 is 14 residues long. Germline V gene lookup returns CDR1 SGHDN and CDR2 FVKESK. It was at deep level that the assay was run. Measured with immunoSEQ multiplex PCR; TCRdb has only the in-frame clones, and not every one. The sample records around 700,000 clones, around 90% being singletons. This chain connects TRBV14 to TRBJ1-1; 8 nucleotides align to TRBD1. Specimen: naive CD8+ T cells sorted from blood. This TCR was sampled from a man aged 25 to 45 in good health. The chain's CDR3 is CASSQRTGRTEAFF. DNA for the CDR3: TGTGCCAGCAGCCAGCGGACAGGGCGGACTGAAGCTTTCTTT.